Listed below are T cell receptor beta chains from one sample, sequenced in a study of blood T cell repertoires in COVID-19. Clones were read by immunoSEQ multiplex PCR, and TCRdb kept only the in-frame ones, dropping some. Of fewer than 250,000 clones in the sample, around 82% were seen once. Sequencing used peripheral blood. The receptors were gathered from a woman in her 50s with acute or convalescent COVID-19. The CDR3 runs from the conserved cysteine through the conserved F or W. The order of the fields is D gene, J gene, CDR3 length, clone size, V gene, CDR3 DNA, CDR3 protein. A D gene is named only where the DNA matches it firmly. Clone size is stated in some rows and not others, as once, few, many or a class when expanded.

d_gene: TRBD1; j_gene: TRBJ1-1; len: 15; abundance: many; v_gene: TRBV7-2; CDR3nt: TGTGCCAGCAGCCTGACAGGGGGAAAGAATACTGAAGCTTTCTTT; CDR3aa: CASSLTGGKNTEAFF
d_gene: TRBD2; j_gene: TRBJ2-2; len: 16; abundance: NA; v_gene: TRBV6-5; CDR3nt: TGTGCCAGCAGTTACCCGGTAGCGGGAGGGGCCGGGGAGCTGTTTTTT; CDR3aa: CASSYPVAGGAGELFF
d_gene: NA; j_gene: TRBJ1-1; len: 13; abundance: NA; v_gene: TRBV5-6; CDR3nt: TGTGCCAGCAGCTTGGGTTTACGCGCTGAAGCTTTCTTT; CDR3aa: CASSLGLRAEAFF
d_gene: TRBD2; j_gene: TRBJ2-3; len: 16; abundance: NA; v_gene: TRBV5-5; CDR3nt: TGTGCCAGCAGCTTTATGGCGGGGGGGCGCGTAGATACGCAGTATTTT; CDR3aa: CASSFMAGGRVDTQYF
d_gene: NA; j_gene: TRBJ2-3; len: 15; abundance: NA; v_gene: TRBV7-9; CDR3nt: TGTGCCAGCAGCCTCGGGACTTCCGACACAGATACGCAGTATTTT; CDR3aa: CASSLGTSDTDTQYF
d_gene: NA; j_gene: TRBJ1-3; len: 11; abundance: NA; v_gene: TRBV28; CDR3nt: TGTGCCAGCACCTCGGGAAACACCATATATTTT; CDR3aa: CASTSGNTIYF
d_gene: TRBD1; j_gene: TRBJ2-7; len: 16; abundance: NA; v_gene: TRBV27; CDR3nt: TGTGCCAGCAGTCTACAGGGGGTGTTCGGTAGGTACGAGCAGTACTTC; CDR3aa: CASSLQGVFGRYEQYF
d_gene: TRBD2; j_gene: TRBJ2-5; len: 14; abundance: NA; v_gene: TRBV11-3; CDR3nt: TGTGCCAGCAGCCTAACTAGCGCTCAAGAGACCCAGTACTTC; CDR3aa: CASSLTSAQETQYF
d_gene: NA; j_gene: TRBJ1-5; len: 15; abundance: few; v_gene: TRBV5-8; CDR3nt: TGTGCCAGCAGCTGGGGATCAGGGATGTCTCAGCCCCAGCATTTT; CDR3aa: CASSWGSGMSQPQHF
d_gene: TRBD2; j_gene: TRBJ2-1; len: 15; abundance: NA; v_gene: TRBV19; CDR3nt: TGTGCCAGTAGTCGCCTAGCGGGAACTTACAATGAGCAGTTCTTC; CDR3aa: CASSRLAGTYNEQFF
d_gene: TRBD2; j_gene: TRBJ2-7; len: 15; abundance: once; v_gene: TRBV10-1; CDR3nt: TGCGCCAGCAGTGATAATAGCGGGGCCCCCTACGAGCAGTACTTC; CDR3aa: CASSDNSGAPYEQYF
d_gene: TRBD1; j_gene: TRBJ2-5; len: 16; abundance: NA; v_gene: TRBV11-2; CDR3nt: TGTGCCAGCAGCTGGGGGACAGGGGAATTTATAGAGACCCAGTACTTC; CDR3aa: CASSWGTGEFIETQYF
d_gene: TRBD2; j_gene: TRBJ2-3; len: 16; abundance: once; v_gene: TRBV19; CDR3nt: TGTGCCAGTAGTATAGATTCGCGGGAGTTAGGAAATACGCAGTATTTT; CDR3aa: CASSIDSRELGNTQYF
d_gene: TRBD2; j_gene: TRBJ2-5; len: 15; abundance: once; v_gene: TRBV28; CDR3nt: TGTGCCAGCAGTCGTTTGCGGGAGGGCCGAGAGACCCAGTACTTC; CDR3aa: CASSRLREGRETQYF
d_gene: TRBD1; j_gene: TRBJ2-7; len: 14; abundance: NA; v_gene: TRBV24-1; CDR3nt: TGTGCCACCCAGGACAGGTTATTCTCCTACGAGCAGTACTTC; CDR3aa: CATQDRLFSYEQYF
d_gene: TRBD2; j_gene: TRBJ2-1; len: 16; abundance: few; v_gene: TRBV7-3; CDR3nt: TGTGCCAGCAGCTTAGATGGGACTATGATGTACAATGAGCAGTTCTTC; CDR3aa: CASSLDGTMMYNEQFF
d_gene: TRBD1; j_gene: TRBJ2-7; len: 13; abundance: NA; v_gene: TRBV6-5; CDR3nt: TGTGCCAGCGCTTGGGACAGACCCTACGAGCAGTACTTC; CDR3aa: CASAWDRPYEQYF
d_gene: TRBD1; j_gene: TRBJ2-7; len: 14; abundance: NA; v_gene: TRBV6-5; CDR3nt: TGTGCCAGCAGCTGGGGGACAGGGGCCTACGAGCAGTACTTC; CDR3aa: CASSWGTGAYEQYF
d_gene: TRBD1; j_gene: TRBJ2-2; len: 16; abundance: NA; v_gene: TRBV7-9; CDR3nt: TGTGCCAGCAGCTTCGACAGGGGGCGAGGCACCGGGGAGCTGTTTTTT; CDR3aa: CASSFDRGRGTGELFF
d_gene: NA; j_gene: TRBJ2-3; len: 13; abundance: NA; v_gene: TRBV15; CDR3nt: TGTGCCACCAGGATCCAGAGCACAGATACGCAGTATTTT; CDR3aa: CATRIQSTDTQYF
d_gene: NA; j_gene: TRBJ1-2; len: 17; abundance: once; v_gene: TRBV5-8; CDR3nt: TGTGCCAGCAGCCTACCGGACACACAACTCCTTTACTATGGCTACACCTTC; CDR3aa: CASSLPDTQLLYYGYTF
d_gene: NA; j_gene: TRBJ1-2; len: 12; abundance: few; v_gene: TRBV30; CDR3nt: TGTGCCTGGAGTGCCCTTCGAGGCGGCTACACCTTC; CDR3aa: CAWSALRGGYTF
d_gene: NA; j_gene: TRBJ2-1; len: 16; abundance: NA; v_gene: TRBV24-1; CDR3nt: TGTGCCACCAGTGCCCCGACAGGAAGCTCCTACAATGAGCAGTTCTTC; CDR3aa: CATSAPTGSSYNEQFF
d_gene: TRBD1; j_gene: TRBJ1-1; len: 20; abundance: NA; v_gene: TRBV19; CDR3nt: TGTGCCAGTACCCTGAGAAGAGGAAGCGGGACAGGGGGCTTGAACACTGAAGCTTTCTTT; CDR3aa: CASTLRRGSGTGGLNTEAFF
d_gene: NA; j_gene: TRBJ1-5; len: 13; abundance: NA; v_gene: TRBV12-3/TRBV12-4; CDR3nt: TGTGCCAGCAGTTTACGGGGGGGTCAGCCCCAGCATTTT; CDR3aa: CASSLRGGQPQHF
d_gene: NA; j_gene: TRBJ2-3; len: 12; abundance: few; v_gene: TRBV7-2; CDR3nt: TGTGCCAGCAGCTCCTACACAGATACGCAGTATTTT; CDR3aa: CASSSYTDTQYF
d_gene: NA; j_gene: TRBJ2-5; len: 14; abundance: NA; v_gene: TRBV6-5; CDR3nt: TGTGCCAGCAGTTCTAAAACAGGAAGGGAGACCCAGTACTTC; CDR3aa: CASSSKTGRETQYF
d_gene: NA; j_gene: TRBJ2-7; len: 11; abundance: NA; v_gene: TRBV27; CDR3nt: TGTGCTTCCGGGCAGGGCTACGAGCAGTACTTC; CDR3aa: CASGQGYEQYF
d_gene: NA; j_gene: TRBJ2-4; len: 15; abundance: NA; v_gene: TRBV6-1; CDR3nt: TGTGCCAGCAGTGAAGCCAGGCGCACGGAAAACATTCAGTACTTC; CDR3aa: CASSEARRTENIQYF
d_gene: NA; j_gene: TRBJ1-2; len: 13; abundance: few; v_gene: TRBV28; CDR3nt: TGTGCCAGCATTCTATCGCCGGGCTATGGCTACACCTTC; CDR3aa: CASILSPGYGYTF
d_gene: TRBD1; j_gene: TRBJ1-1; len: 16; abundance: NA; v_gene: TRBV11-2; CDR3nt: TGTGCCAGCAGCTCCCCAGGGGGCGGCTCGAACACTGAAGCTTTCTTT; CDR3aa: CASSSPGGGSNTEAFF
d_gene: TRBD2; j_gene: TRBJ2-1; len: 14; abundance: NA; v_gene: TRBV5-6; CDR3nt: TGTGCCAGCAGTGGAGCGGGGTCCTACAATGAGCAGTTCTTC; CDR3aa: CASSGAGSYNEQFF
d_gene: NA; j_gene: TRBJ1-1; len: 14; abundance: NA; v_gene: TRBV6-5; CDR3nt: TGTGCCAGCTGTCTCCACAACCAGAACACTGAAGCTTTCTTT; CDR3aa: CASCLHNQNTEAFF
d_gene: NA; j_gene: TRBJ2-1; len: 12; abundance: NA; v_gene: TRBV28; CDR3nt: TGTGCCACCTTAGGGGTTGAGAATGAGCAGTTCTTC; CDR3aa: CATLGVENEQFF
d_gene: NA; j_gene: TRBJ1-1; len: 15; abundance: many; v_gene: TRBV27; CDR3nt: TGTGCCAGCAGTTTATCGGGCGGGCTACGGACTGAAGCTTTCTTT; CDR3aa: CASSLSGGLRTEAFF
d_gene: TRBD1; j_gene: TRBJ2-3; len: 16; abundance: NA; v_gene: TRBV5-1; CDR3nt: TGCGCCAGCAGCTGGGGACAGTATACTAGCACAGATACGCAGTATTTT; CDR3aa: CASSWGQYTSTDTQYF
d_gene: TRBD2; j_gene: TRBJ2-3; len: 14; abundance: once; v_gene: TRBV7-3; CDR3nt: TGTGCCAGCAGCCTCGGACTAGCGGGAGATACGCAGTATTTT; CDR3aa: CASSLGLAGDTQYF
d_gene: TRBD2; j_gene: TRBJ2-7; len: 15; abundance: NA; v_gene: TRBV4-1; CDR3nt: TGCGCCAGCAGCCCGGGACTAGCGGGAGTTGACGAGCAGTACTTC; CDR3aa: CASSPGLAGVDEQYF
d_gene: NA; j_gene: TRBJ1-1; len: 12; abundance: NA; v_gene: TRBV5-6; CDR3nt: TGTGCCAGCAGCTTGCAGGGCACTGAAGCTTTCTTT; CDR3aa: CASSLQGTEAFF
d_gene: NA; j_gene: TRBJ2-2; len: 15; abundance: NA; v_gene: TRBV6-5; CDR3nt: TGTGCCAGCAGAGACCTCATCTGGGGGGCCGGGGAGCTGTTTTTT; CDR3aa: CASRDLIWGAGELFF
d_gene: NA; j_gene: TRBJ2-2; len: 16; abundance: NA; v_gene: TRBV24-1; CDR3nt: TGTGCCACCAGTGATTCGGGAATACCAAACACCGGGGAGCTGTTTTTT; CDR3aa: CATSDSGIPNTGELFF
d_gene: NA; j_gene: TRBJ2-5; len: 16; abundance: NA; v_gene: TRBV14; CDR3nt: TGTGCCAGCAGCCAAGACGCGGGGCTAGCTGGGGAGACCCAGTACTTC; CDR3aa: CASSQDAGLAGETQYF
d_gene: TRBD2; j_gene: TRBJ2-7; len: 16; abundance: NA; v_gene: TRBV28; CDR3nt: TGTGCCAGCAGTCCGCCGGGGGGGGCGTATCTGAGGGAGCAGTACTTC; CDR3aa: CASSPPGGAYLREQYF
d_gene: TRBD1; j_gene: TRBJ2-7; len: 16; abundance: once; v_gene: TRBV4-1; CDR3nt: TGCGCCAGCAGCCAGGAAACAGGGGTCCCATCCTACGAGCAGTACTTC; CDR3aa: CASSQETGVPSYEQYF
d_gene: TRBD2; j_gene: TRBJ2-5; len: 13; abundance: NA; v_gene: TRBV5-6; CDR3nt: TGTGCCAGCTCGGGACTAGCGGAAGAGACCCAGTACTTC; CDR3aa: CASSGLAEETQYF
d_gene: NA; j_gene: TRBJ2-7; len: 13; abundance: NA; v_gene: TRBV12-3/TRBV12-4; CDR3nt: TGTGCCAGCAGTTTAATCCTTTTTAACGAGCAGTACTTC; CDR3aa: CASSLILFNEQYF
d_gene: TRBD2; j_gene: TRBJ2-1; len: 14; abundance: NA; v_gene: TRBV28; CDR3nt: TGTGCCAGCAGACTAGCGGGAGGGAACAATGAGCAGTTCTTC; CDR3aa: CASRLAGGNNEQFF
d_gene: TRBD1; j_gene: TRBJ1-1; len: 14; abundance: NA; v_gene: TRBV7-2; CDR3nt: TGTGCCAGCAGCTTACAGACAGGGGAAACTGAAGCTTTCTTT; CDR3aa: CASSLQTGETEAFF
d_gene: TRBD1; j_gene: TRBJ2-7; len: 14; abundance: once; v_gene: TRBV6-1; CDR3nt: TGTGCCAGCAGTGAAGAACAGGGGGCCTACGAGCAGTACTTC; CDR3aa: CASSEEQGAYEQYF
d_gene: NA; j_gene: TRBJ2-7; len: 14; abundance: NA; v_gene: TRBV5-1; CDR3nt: TGCGCCAGCAGCCAGGGGTCGACTTGGGACGAGCAGTACTTC; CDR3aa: CASSQGSTWDEQYF